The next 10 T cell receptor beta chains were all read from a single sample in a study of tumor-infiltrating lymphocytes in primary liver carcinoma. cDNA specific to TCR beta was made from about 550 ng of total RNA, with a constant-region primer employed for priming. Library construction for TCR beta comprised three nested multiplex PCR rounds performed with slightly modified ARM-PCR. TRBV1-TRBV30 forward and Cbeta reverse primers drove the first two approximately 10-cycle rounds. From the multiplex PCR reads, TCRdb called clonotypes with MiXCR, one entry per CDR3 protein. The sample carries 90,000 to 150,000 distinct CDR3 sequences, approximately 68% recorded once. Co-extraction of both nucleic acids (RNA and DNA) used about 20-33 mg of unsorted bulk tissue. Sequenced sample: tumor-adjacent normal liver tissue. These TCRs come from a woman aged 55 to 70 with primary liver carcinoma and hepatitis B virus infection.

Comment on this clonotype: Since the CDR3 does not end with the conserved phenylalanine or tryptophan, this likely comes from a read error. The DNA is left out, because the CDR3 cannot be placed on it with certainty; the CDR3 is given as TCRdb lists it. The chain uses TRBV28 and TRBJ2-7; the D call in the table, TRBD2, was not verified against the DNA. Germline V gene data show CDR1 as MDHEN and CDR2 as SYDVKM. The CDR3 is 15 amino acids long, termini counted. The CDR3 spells CASGFLGTPNYEQYL.

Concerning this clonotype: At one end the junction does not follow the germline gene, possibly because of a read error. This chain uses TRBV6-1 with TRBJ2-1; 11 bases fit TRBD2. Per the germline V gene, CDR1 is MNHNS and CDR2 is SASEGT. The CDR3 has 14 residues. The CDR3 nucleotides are TGTGCCAACAGTTTGGTAGCGGGAGGGCGTGAACAGTTCTTC. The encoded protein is CANSLVAGGREQFF.

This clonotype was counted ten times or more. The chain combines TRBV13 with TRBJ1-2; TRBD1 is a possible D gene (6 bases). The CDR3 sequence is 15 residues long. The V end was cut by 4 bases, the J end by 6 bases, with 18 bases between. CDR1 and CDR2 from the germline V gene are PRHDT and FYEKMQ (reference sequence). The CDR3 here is CASSYRGGPGDGYTF. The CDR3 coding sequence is TGTGCCAGCAGCTACCGTGGGGGCCCAGGGGATGGCTACACCTTC.

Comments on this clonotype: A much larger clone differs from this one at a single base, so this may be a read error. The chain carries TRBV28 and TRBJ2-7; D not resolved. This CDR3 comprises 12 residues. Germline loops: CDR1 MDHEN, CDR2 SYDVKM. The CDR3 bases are TGTGTCAGCAAGAGCTCGTCCTACGAGCAGTACTTC. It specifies CVSKSSSYEQYF.

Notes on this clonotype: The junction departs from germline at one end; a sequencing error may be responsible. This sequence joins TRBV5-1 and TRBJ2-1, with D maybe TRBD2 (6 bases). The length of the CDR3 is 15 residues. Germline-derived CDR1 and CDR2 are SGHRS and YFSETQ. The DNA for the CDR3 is TGCGCCGGCAGCTTTTCCGGGAGCTCCTACAATGAGCAGTTCTTC. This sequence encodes CAGSFSGSSYNEQFF.

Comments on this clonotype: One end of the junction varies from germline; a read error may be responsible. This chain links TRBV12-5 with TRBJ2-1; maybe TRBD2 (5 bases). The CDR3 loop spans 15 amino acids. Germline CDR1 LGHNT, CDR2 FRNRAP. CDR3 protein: CAGSAMDSMYNKQFF. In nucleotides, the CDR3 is TGTGCTGGCTCCGCAATGGACTCTATGTACAATAAGCAGTTCTTC.

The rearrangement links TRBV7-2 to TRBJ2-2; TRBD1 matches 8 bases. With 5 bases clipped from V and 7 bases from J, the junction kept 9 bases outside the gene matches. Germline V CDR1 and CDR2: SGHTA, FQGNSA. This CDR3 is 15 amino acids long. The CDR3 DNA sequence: TGTGCCAGCAGCCGAAGGACAGGGCAGGGCGGGGAGCTGTTTTTT. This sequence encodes CASSRRTGQGGELFF.

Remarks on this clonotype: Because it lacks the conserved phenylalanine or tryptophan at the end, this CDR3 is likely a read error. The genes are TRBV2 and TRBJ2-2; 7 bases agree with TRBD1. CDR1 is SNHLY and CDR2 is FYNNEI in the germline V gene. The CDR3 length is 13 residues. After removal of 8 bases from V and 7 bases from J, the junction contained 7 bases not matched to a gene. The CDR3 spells CASGRGQRGELFY. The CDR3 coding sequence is TGTGCCAGCGGAAGGGGGCAGCGCGGGGAGCTGTTTTAT.

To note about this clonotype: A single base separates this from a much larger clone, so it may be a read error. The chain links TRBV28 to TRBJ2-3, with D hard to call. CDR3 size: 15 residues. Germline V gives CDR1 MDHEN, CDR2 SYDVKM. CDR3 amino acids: CASSLDPASTDMQYF. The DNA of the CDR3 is TGTGCCAGCAGTTTGGATCCAGCGAGCACAGATATGCAGTATTTT.

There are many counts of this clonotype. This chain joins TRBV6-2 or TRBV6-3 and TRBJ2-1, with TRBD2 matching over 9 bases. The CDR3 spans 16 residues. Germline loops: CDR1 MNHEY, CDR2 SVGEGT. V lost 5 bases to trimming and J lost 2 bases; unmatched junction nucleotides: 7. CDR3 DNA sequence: TGTGCCAGCAGTCGGTTAGCGGGAGTGGCCTACAATGAGCAGTTCTTC. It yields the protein CASSRLAGVAYNEQFF.